This is a list of T cell receptor beta chains from one sample in a study of cytomegalovirus exposure and HLA in healthy donors. The table came from immunoSEQ multiplex PCR; TCRdb's copy has only in-frame clones and leaves some out. The sample features about 190,000 clones, with almost 6.5% in its top ten. What was sequenced was PBMCs. These TCRs come from a man younger than 45 in good health and CMV-seronegative. CDR3s include the opening cysteine and the closing phenylalanine or tryptophan. The order of the fields is CDR3 protein, CDR3 DNA, V gene, D gene, J gene. D genes are given only for firm matches.

CASSLETGAWNTEAFF | TGTGCCAGCAGCTTGGAAACAGGGGCTTGGAACACTGAAGCTTTCTTT | TRBV5-6 | TRBD1 | TRBJ1-1
CASRSDRVGEKLFF | TGTGCCAGCAGATCCGACAGGGTGGGTGAAAAACTGTTTTTT | TRBV28 | TRBD1 | TRBJ1-4
CASSQNWLAGVGRETQYF | TGCGCCAGCAGCCAAAATTGGTTAGCGGGAGTAGGACGAGAGACCCAGTACTTC | TRBV4-1 | TRBD2 | TRBJ2-5
CASSTGAGGSTDTQYF | TGCGCCAGCAGCACAGGGGCGGGAGGTAGCACAGATACGCAGTATTTT | TRBV5-1 | NA | TRBJ2-3
CASSTWDRAPHF | TGTGCCAGTAGTACCTGGGACAGGGCCCCTCATTTT | TRBV19 | TRBD1 | TRBJ1-5
CAWSFGLSTGELFF | TGTGCCTGGAGCTTCGGACTGAGCACCGGGGAGCTGTTTTTT | TRBV30 | NA | TRBJ2-2
CASSLGTSGGFETQYF | TGTGCCAGCAGCTTAGGGACTAGCGGGGGCTTTGAGACCCAGTACTTC | TRBV11-1 | TRBD2 | TRBJ2-5
CASSSAGAPNTEAFF | TGTGCCAGCAGTTCTGCAGGGGCCCCCAACACTGAAGCTTTCTTT | TRBV28 | NA | TRBJ1-1
CASSYQLGNYEQYF | TGTGCCAGCAGTTACCAGCTAGGCAACTACGAGCAGTACTTC | TRBV6-5 | NA | TRBJ2-7
CASSPWQGAGTEAFF | TGTGCCAGCAGCCCCTGGCAGGGGGCTGGCACTGAAGCTTTCTTT | TRBV7-2 | TRBD1 | TRBJ1-1
CASSPKGFSYNEQFF | TGTGCCAGCTCACCCAAGGGGTTCTCCTACAATGAGCAGTTCTTC | TRBV18 | NA | TRBJ2-1
CASSPGQYNQPQHF | TGTGCCAGCTCACCCGGACAGTATAATCAGCCCCAGCATTTT | TRBV18 | NA | TRBJ1-5
CASSDRTANTGELFF | TGTGCCAGCAGCGACAGGACCGCGAACACCGGGGAGCTGTTTTTT | TRBV2 | NA | TRBJ2-2
CASSSNSAGLTDTQYF | TGTGCCAGCAGTTCGAACTCAGCGGGACTAACAGATACGCAGTATTTT | TRBV28 | TRBD2 | TRBJ2-3
CASSQGTTRLADYEQYF | TGTGCCAGCAGCCAAGGTACAACTCGGCTAGCGGATTACGAGCAGTACTTC | TRBV4-2 | TRBD2 | TRBJ2-7